The 32 T cell receptor beta chains below were found in one sample sequenced in a study of Graves' ophthalmopathy and Graves' hyperthyroidism. Investigators amplified TCR beta CDR3 regions from RNA transcripts. Following a first-round RT-PCR that used HTBI primers, a second-round multiplex PCR was carried out. TCRdb ran MiXCR on the multiplex PCR reads and lists one entry per CDR3 protein. The top ten clones hold 2.5% to 3.5% of a sample with hundreds of thousands of distinct CDR3 sequences, about 40% of them seen once. The sequencing input was peripheral blood. The receptors shown here come from an adult man with Graves' ophthalmopathy.

This chain connects TRBV10-3 to TRBJ1-1; no definite D call. The V end was cut by 0 bases, the J end by 3 bases, with 2 bases between. The CDR3 runs to 12 residues. From germline, CDR1 is ENHRY and CDR2 SYGVKD. CDR3 DNA: TGTGCCATCAGTGAGTCGGACACTGAAGCTTTCTTT. It translates to CAISESDTEAFF.

This clonotype was counted a few times. This chain links TRBV29-1 with TRBJ2-7; D may match TRBD1 or TRBD2 (5 bases each). With the DNA end fitting TRBJ2-1 better, the J assignment may be wrong. The CDR3 spans 15 residues. Per the germline V gene, CDR1 is SQVTM and CDR2 is ANQGSEA. CDR3 nucleotides: TGCAGCGTTGAAGATCTGTCAGGGACCCACAATGAGCAGTTCTTC. This gives the protein CSVEDLSGTHNEQFF.

The chain joins TRBV2 to TRBJ1-2, with 7 bases fitting TRBD1. The CDR3 totals 14 residues. V trimming: 7 bases; J trimming: 4 bases; junction bases outside the gene matches: 9. In germline, CDR1 is SNHLY, CDR2 FYNNEI. The CDR3 DNA reads as TGTGCCAGCATCCCCGACAGGGACACCTATGGCTACACCTTC. Its protein is CASIPDRDTYGYTF.

The chain combines TRBV25-1 with TRBJ2-7; perhaps TRBD1 as D (6 bases). Trimming cost V 6 bases and J 7 bases, with 22 bases left between them. From germline, CDR1 is MGHDK and CDR2 SYGVNS. The CDR3 has 15 amino acids. CDR3 nucleotides: TGTGCCAGCAGCGTACCGGACAGAATAGACAATGAGCAGTACTTC. Translation: CASSVPDRIDNEQYF.

The chain couples TRBV7-3 to TRBJ2-5, with a weak D call TRBD2 (6 bases). This CDR3 spans 16 amino acids. The V end lost 5 bases, the J end lost 9 bases, and 25 bases lay between the germline ends. The germline gives CDR1 SGHTA, CDR2 FQGTGA. Written as DNA, the CDR3 is TGTGCCAGCAGCCACGAGGGCGGGGCCAATGTGGAGGCCCAGTACTTC. Amino acids: CASSHEGGANVEAQYF.

This clonotype appeared many times. This chain connects TRBV7-2 to TRBJ1-4, with D maybe TRBD1 (5 bases). The V and J ends lost 6 bases and 1 base respectively, with 12 bases between them. The V gene's germline CDR1 is SGHTA and CDR2 FQGNSA. The CDR3 loop spans 15 amino acids. The CDR3 DNA is TGTGCCAGCAGTTCGGGACGGATAACTAATGAAAAACTGTTTTTT. It encodes CASSSGRITNEKLFF.

V is TRBV6-1 and J is TRBJ2-1; 10 nucleotides match TRBD2. The CDR3 covers 16 residues. Germline assignment: CDR1 MNHNS and CDR2 SASEGT. The V gene end was trimmed by 1 base and the J gene end by 9 bases; junction bases not matched to a gene: 9. The CDR3 DNA reads as TGTGCCAGCAGTGAAGAGGTAGCGGGAGGACGCAGTGAGCAGTTCTTC. Translated: CASSEEVAGGRSEQFF.

This clonotype was counted a few times. V gene TRBV4-1 combines with J gene TRBJ2-7, with D uncertain. The V and J ends lost 2 bases and 0 bases respectively, with 8 bases between them. Germline loops: CDR1 MGHRA, CDR2 YSYEKL. The length of the CDR3 is 14 residues. The CDR3 DNA reads as TGCGCCAGCAGCCAACCGAAGGACTCCTACGAGCAGTACTTC. Translated, it gives CASSQPKDSYEQYF.

In this sample, this clonotype turned up many times. The V and J genes are TRBV14 and TRBJ2-7; perhaps TRBD1 as D (6 bases). The germline CDR1 and CDR2 sequences are SGHDN and FVKESK. V gave up 0 bases and J gave up 5 bases, with 14 bases separating them. The CDR3 has 15 residues. The DNA of the CDR3 is TGTGCCAGCAGCCAAGATGGCCAGGGGCAACACGAGCAGTACTTC. This translates into CASSQDGQGQHEQYF. The full variable domain, its missing parts supplied by reference TRBV14 and TRBJ2-7, is EAGVTQFPSHSVIEKGQTVTLRCDPISGHDNLYWYRRVMGKEIKFLLHFVKESKQDESGMPNNRFLAERTGGTYSTLKVQPAELEDSGVYFCASSQDGQGQHEQYFGPGTRLTVT.

This clonotype was counted many times. The chain carries TRBV2 and TRBJ1-5, with 7 bases matching TRBD1. The CDR3 contains 14 residues. The trim removed 4 bases at V and 0 bases at J, leaving 0 bases unmatched. Germline V gene sequence: CDR1 SNHLY, CDR2 FYNNEI. The CDR3 reads CASSGDSSNQPQHF. In DNA form, the CDR3 reads TGTGCCAGCAGTGGGGACAGTAGCAATCAGCCCCAGCATTTT.

This clonotype was detected only once. V and J are TRBV12-3 or TRBV12-4 and TRBJ2-1; possibly TRBD1 for D (5 bases). The CDR3 contains 14 residues. The V gene lost 0 bases and the J gene lost 4 bases, with 7 bases spanning the gap. This CDR3 reads CASSLAHRYNEQFF. The CDR3 coding sequence is TGTGCCAGCAGTTTAGCGCACAGGTACAATGAGCAGTTCTTC.

The chain has TRBV7-9 and TRBJ2-5; perhaps TRBD1 as D (6 bases). Trimming removed 5 bases at V and 5 bases at J, with 27 bases between. This CDR3 is built from 18 residues. Germline CDR1 reads SEHNR; CDR2 reads FQNEAQ (reference sequence). The CDR3 sequence is CASSLPRLGQPRAETQYF. CDR3 DNA: TGTGCCAGCAGCCTTCCCCGGTTGGGACAACCGCGGGCGGAGACCCAGTACTTC.

A note on this clonotype: It may be a read error: a sequence one base away is much more abundant. The CDR3 loop is CSAGTGESYGYTF. For the CDR3, the DNA is TGCAGCGCAGGGACAGGGGAGTCCTATGGCTACACCTTC. The V and J genes are TRBV29-1 and TRBJ1-2, with TRBD1 matching over 10 bases. The CDR3 is made up of 13 amino acids. The V segment lost 7 bases and the J segment 4 bases; nucleotides outside the gene matches: 6. Germline CDR1 reads SQVTM; CDR2 reads ANQGSEA.

Concerning this clonotype itself: A much larger clone is a single base away; this may be a read error. The genes are TRBV2 and TRBJ1-3, with D unresolved. V lost 5 bases and J 1 base, leaving 12 bases between the germline ends. CDR1 and CDR2 from the germline V gene are SNHLY and FYNNEI. The CDR3 spans 15 residues. DNA of the CDR3: TGTGCCAGCAGTCCCCTTGGGGAGTCTGGAAACACCATATATTTT. This gives the protein CASSPLGESGNTIYF.

The table lists this clonotype with a count of one. The chain joins TRBV10-3 to TRBJ1-5; a weak D match, TRBD1 (5 bases). CDR1 and CDR2 (germline): ENHRY, SYGVKD. The CDR3 covers 14 residues. The ends were cut back, 5 bases at V and 3 bases at J, with 11 bases in the middle. The CDR3 DNA is TGTGCCATCAGTTACAGGAGGGACAATCAGCCCCAGCATTTT. It specifies CAISYRRDNQPQHF.

As for this clonotype: One end of the junction does not line up with germline, which may come from a read error. This chain uses TRBV10-3 with TRBJ1-2; a weak D match, TRBD1 (6 bases). This CDR3 is built from 15 residues. Looked up from germline, CDR1 is ENHRY and CDR2 is SYGVKD. The CDR3: CASSLPQGRNYGYTF. The CDR3 DNA reads TGTGCCAGCAGTTTACCCCAGGGGCGCAATTATGGCTACACCTTC.

There are a few counts of this clonotype. The V call is TRBV10-3, the J call TRBJ2-2, with 7 bases lining up with TRBD1. Germline V gene sequence: CDR1 ENHRY, CDR2 SYGVKD. This CDR3 is 16 amino acids long. V lost 10 bases, J lost 0 bases, and 11 bases stayed unmatched. The CDR3 sequence is CASSTGDRTNTGELFF. Written as DNA, the CDR3 is TGTGCCAGCAGCACAGGGGACAGAACGAACACCGGGGAGCTGTTTTTT.

The chain is built from TRBV20-1 and TRBJ1-2; a weak D match, TRBD1 (6 bases). The V end lost 2 bases, the J end lost 5 bases, and 12 bases lay between the germline ends. Germline lookup yields CDR1 DFQATT and CDR2 SNEGSKA (reference sequence). The CDR3 length is 13 residues. CDR3 sequence reads: CSARRTANYGYTF. For the CDR3, the DNA is TGCAGTGCTAGAAGGACAGCGAATTATGGCTACACCTTC.

This chain connects TRBV6-5 to TRBJ1-2; no definite D call. Germline CDR1 and CDR2: MNHEY and SVGAGI. The CDR3 sequence is 16 residues long. Between the trimmed V and J ends, which lost 5 bases and 7 bases, there was a span of 23 bases. In nucleotides, the CDR3 is TGTGCCAGCAGTGAACCCCTTACGACTCTAGCAAGTGGCTACACCTTC. Its translation is CASSEPLTTLASGYTF.

Details on this clonotype: The junction shows a germline mismatch at one end, possibly a read error. The rearrangement links TRBV15 to TRBJ1-3; no clear D gene. Germline V gene lookup returns CDR1 LNHNV and CDR2 YYDKDF (reference sequence). This CDR3 comprises 12 residues. CDR3 nucleotides: TGTCCCACCAGCATAGACGGAAACACCATATATTTT. The encoded protein is CPTSIDGNTIYF.

The chain is built from TRBV11-2 and TRBJ1-4; 7 bases match TRBD1. The V gene end was trimmed by 11 bases and the J gene end by 8 bases; junction bases not matched to a gene: 8. The CDR3 covers 12 residues. Per germline, CDR1 SGHAT and CDR2 FQNNGV. The CDR3 DNA is TGTGCCTGGAGTGACAGGGCGGAAAAACTGTTTTTT. This sequence encodes CAWSDRAEKLFF.

The sample holds many counts of this clonotype. The chain employs TRBV19 and TRBJ1-5, with D possibly matching TRBD1 (5 bases). From germline, CDR1 is LNHDA and CDR2 SQIVND (reference sequence). V lost 2 bases, J lost 1 base, and 9 bases lay in between. The CDR3 runs 15 residues. The chain's CDR3 is CASSIQGRSNQPQHF. The CDR3 DNA reads TGTGCCAGTAGTATACAGGGAAGGAGCAATCAGCCCCAGCATTTT.

This clonotype was picked up many times. J is TRBJ2-5 and V is TRBV5-8; D call uncertain. Trimming stripped 3 bases from V and 0 bases from J, with 6 bases between. The CDR3 runs to 13 residues. Germline CDR1 and CDR2: SGHTS and YDEGEE. The CDR3 region is CASSYRHQETQYF. The CDR3 DNA reads as TGTGCCAGCAGCTACAGACACCAAGAGACCCAGTACTTC.

This clonotype was seen repeatedly, ten times or more. The CDR3 is CASSAGQHYGYTF. The CDR3 region has the DNA TGTGCCAGCAGCGCCGGACAGCACTATGGCTACACCTTC. The chain uses TRBV9 and TRBJ1-2; tentative D call: TRBD1 (6 bases). Germline V CDR1 and CDR2: SGDLS, YYNGEE. V lost 3 bases to trimming and J lost 3 bases, with 9 bases between them. CDR3 length equals 13 residues.

The chain links TRBV5-1 to TRBJ2-7, with 8 nucleotides matching TRBD1. This CDR3 comprises 14 residues. CDR1 and CDR2 (germline): SGHRS, YFSETQ. With V trimmed by 5 bases and J by 7 bases, 11 bases remained unmatched. In DNA form, the CDR3 reads TGCGCCAGCAGTCCTATACAGGGGGTTACGGAGCAGTACTTC. Protein sequence: CASSPIQGVTEQYF.

This clonotype was counted a few times. This chain joins TRBV6-2 or TRBV6-3 and TRBJ1-2; no definite D call. CDR1 and CDR2 from the germline V gene are MNHEY and SVGEGT. V gave up 4 bases and J gave up 2 bases, with 14 bases separating them. The CDR3 length is 15 residues. In nucleotides, the CDR3 is TGTGCCAGCAGTTCCCCCGGCATTCCCAACTATGGCTACACCTTC. Translating it yields CASSSPGIPNYGYTF.

This chain connects TRBV2 to TRBJ1-2; TRBD1 aligns across 8 bases. The CDR3 loop spans 11 amino acids. Looked up from germline, CDR1 is SNHLY and CDR2 is FYNNEI. V shed 7 bases, J shed 6 bases, and the junction held 1 base outside the gene matches. CDR3 region: CASTGQDGYTF. CDR3 coding DNA: TGTGCCAGCACGGGACAGGATGGCTACACCTTC.

The chain couples TRBV4-2 to TRBJ2-7; 13 bases are a match to TRBD2. Germline values: CDR1 LGHNA, CDR2 YNFKEQ. After removal of 0 bases from V and 0 bases from J, the junction contained 8 bases not matched to a gene. The CDR3 sequence is 19 residues long. The CDR3 bases are TGTGCCAGCAGCCAAGAGGGGGGACTAGCGGGACTCATCTCCTACGAGCAGTACTTC. Protein: CASSQEGGLAGLISYEQYF.

Here the CDR3 reads CASSQDGTGTDTQYF. CDR3 nucleotide sequence: TGTGCCAGCAGCCAAGATGGAACTGGTACAGATACGCAGTATTTT. The chain employs TRBV4-2 and TRBJ2-3; D is undetermined. Trimming cost V 0 bases and J 3 bases, with 10 bases left between them. CDR1 is LGHNA, CDR2 YNFKEQ, per germline. The CDR3 is made up of 15 amino acids.

This clonotype was seen at least ten times. In DNA, the CDR3 is TGTGCCAGCAGCTTAGGCCAGGGGATCGTACCCTATAATTCACCCCTCCACTTT. This gives the protein CASSLGQGIVPYNSPLHF. The rearrangement uses TRBV7-6 and TRBJ1-6, with a possible D match to TRBD1 (6 bases). Between the trimmed V and J ends, which lost 1 base and 2 bases, there was a span of 15 bases. The germline CDR1 and CDR2 sequences are SGHVS and FNYEAQ. This CDR3 region has 18 residues.

J is TRBJ2-7 and V is TRBV5-1; TRBD1 or TRBD2 may be the D gene (5 bases each). The germline gives CDR1 SGHRS, CDR2 YFSETQ. V gave up 1 base and J gave up 6 bases, with 14 bases separating them. The CDR3 runs to 14 residues. The CDR3 nucleotides read TGCGCCAGCAGCTTGAGAGTCAGGGAGTTCGAGCAGTACTTC. It yields the protein CASSLRVREFEQYF.

This clonotype was counted only a few times. The J gene is TRBJ2-7, the V gene TRBV7-3; the match to TRBD2 covers 12 bases. The CDR3 has 15 amino acids. V lost 5 bases and J lost 3; bases outside the gene matches: 5. CDR1 is SGHTA and CDR2 is FQGTGA in the germline V gene. The CDR3 sequence is CASSQATSGGYEQYF. In DNA form, the CDR3 reads TGTGCCAGCAGCCAGGCGACTAGCGGGGGCTACGAGCAGTACTTC.